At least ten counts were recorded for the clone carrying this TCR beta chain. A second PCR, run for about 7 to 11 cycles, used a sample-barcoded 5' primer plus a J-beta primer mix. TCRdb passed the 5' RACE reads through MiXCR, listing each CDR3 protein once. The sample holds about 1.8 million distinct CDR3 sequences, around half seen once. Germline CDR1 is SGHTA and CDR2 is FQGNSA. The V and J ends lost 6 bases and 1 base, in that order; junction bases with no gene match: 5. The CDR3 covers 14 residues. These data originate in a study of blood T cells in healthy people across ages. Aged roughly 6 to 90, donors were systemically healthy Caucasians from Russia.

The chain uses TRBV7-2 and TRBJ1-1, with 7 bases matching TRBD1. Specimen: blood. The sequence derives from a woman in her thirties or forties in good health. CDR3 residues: CASSSRTGNTEAFF. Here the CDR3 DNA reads TGTGCCAGCAGTTCCCGGACAGGGAACACTGAAGCTTTCTTT. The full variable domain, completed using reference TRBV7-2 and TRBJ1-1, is GAGVSQSPSNKVTEKGKDVELRCDPISGHTALYWYRQSLGQGLEFLIYFQGNSAPDKSGLPSDRFSAERTGGSVSTLTIQRTQQEDSAVYLCASSSRTGNTEAFFGQGTRLTVV.